This section outlines one TCR beta chain sequence together with its context. Authors' analysis steps: For nucleated cells, counts were estimated from reference gene primer amplification. Sequenced by immunoSEQ multiplex PCR; TCRdb stores in-frame clones only, minus some. V and J calls plus clone size are reproduced from that table; the DNA served to infer D and trimming. Of about 160,000 clones listed, approximately 80% were seen once; the top ten hold approximately 8%. This sample stems from a study of blood T cell repertoires in COVID-19. CDR3 length: 15 amino acids. From germline, CDR1 is SEHNR and CDR2 FQNEAQ (reference sequence). Between the trimmed V and J ends, which lost 5 bases and 7 bases, there was a span of 20 bases.

This receptor was identified in a man in his 60s with acute or convalescent COVID-19. The specimen sequenced was peripheral blood. The chain combines TRBV7-9 with TRBJ1-1; a possible D gene is TRBD1 (6 bases). CDR3 in DNA: TGTGCCAGCAGCCGCGTGGACAGCGTAGTCGGTGAAGCTTTCTTT. Protein sequence: CASSRVDSVVGEAFF.